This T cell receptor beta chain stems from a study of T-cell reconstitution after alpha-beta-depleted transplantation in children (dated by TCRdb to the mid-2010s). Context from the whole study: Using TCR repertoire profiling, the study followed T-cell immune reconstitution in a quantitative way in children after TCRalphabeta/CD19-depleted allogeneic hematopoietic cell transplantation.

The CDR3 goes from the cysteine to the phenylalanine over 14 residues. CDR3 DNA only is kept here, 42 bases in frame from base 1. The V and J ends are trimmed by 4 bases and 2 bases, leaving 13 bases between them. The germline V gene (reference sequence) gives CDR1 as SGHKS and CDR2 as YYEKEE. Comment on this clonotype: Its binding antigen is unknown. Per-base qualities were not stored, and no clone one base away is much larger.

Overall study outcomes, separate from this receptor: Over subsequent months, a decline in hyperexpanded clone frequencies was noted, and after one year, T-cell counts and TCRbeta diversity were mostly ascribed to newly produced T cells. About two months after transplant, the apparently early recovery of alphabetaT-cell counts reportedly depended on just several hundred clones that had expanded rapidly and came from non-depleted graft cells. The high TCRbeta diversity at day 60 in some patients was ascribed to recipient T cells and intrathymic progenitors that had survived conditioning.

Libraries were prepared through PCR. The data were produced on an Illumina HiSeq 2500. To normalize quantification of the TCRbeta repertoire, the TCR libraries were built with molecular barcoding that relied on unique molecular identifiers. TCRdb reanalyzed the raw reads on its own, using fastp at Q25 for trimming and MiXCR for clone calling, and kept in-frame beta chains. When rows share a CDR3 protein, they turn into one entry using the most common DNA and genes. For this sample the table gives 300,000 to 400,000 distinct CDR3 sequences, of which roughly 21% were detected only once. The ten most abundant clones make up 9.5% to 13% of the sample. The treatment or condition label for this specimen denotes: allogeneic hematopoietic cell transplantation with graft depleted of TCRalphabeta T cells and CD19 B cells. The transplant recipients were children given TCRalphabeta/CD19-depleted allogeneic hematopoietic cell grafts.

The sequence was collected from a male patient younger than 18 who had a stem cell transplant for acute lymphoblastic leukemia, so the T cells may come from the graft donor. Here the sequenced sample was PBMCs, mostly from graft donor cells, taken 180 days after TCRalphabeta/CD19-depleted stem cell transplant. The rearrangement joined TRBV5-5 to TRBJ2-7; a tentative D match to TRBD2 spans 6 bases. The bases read TGTGCCAGCAGCGCCGCGGGATACGCCTACGAGCAGTACTTC. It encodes CASSAAGYAYEQYF.